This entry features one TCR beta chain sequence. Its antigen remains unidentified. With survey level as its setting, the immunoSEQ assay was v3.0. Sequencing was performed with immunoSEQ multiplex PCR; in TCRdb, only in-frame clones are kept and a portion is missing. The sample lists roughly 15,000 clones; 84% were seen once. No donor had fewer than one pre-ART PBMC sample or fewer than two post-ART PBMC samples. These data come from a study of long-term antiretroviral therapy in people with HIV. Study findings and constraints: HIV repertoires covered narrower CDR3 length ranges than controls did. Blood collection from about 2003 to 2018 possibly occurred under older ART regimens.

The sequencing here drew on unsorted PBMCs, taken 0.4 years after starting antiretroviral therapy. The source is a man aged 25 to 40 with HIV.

Here the CDR3 reads CASSSVGTSENEQYF. The DNA for the CDR3 is TGTGCCAGCAGCTCAGTCGGGACTAGCGAAAACGAGCAGTACTTC. The chain is built from TRBV13 and TRBJ2-7; TRBD2 agrees at 10 bases. Germline CDR1 reads PRHDT; CDR2 reads FYEKMQ (reference sequence). J gave up 5 bases and V 4 bases, and 8 bases lay outside the gene matches. The CDR3 covers 15 residues.